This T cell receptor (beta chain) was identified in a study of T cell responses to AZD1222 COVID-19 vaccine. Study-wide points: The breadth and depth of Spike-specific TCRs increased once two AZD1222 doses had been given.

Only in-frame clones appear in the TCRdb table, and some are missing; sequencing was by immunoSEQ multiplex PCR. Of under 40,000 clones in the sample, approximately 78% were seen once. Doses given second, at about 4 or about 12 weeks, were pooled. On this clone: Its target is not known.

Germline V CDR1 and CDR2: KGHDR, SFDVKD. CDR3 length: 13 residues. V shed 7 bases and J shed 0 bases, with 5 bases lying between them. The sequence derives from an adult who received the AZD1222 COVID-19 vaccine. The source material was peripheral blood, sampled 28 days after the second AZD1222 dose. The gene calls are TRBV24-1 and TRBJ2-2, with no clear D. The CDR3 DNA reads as TGTGCCACCAGGGCAGCGAACACCGGGGAGCTGTTTTTT. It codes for CATRAANTGELFF.